Reported below is one TCR beta chain. Its matching antigen is unknown. Specified treatment: approximately 9-day PBMC culture with coronavirus spike peptide pools or control peptides (ViraFEST assay). This sample is drawn from a study of vaccination and CD4 T cells after COVID-19. CDR1 GTSNPN and CDR2 SVGIG come from the germline V gene (reference sequence). V was cut by 3 bases and J by 1 base, with 7 bases left in between. The CDR3 spans 13 residues. The study sequenced cultured CD4+ T cell DNA using the Oncomine TCR Beta short-read assay. TCRdb passed the PCR reads through MiXCR, listing each CDR3 protein once. This table has around 25,000 distinct CDR3 sequences, under 65% appearing once.

The chain links TRBV30 to TRBJ1-3, with D perhaps matching TRBD1 (6 bases). This sample comprised CD4+ T cells from blood, cultured in vitro, obtained after SARS-CoV-2 vaccination. The sequence was collected from a human donor who received a COVID-19 vaccine. The CDR3 DNA is TGTGCCTGGAGCACAGGGTCTGGAAACACCATATATTTT. It codes for CAWSTGSGNTIYF.